The present T cell receptor beta chain was sequenced within a study of T cell changes during pregnancy in multiple sclerosis. CDR3 length: 12 amino acids. V was pared by 4 bases and J by 0 bases, with 7 bases between. CDR1 is SQVTM and CDR2 is ANQGSEA in the germline V gene. Clones were read by immunoSEQ multiplex PCR, and TCRdb kept only the in-frame ones, dropping some. Among nearly 110,000 clones listed, less than 95% were seen once. Sequenced here: peripheral blood, sampled in the third trimester of pregnancy. The V gene is TRBV29-1, the J gene TRBJ2-7; TRBD1 is a possible D gene (5 bases). This sequence originates from a female donor in good health, enrolled as a control in a pregnancy study. The CDR3 DNA is TGCAGCGTTGTACAGGACTCCTACGAGCAGTACTTC. It specifies CSVVQDSYEQYF.